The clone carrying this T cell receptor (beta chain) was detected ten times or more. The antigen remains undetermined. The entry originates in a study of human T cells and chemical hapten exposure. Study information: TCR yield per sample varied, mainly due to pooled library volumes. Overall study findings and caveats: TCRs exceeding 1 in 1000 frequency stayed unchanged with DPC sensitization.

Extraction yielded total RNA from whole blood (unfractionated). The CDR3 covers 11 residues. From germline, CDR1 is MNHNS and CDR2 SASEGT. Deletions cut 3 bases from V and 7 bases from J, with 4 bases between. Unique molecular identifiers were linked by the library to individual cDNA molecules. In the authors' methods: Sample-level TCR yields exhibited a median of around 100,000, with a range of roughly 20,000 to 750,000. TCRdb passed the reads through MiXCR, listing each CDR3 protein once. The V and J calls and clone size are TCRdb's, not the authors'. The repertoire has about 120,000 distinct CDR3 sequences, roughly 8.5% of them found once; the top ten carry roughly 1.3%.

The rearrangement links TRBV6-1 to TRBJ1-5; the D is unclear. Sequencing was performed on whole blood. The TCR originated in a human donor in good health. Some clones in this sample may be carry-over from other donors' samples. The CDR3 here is CASSDTQPQHF. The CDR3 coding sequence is TGTGCCAGCAGTGACACCCAGCCCCAGCATTTT.